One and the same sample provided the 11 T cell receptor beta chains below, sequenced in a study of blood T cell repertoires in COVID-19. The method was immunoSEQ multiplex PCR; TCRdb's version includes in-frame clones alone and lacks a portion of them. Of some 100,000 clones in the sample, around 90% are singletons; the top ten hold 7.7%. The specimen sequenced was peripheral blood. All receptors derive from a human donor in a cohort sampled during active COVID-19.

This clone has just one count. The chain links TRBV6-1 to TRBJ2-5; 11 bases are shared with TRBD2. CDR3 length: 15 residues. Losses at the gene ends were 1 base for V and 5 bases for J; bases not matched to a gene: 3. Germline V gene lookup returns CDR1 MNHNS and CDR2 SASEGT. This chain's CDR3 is CASSEEASGGETQYF. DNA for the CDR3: TGTGCCAGCAGTGAAGAAGCTAGCGGGGGGGAGACCCAGTACTTC.

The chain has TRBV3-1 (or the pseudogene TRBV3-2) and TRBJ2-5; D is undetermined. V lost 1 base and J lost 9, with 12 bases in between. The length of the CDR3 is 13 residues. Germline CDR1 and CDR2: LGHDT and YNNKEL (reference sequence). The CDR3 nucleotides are TGTGCCAGCAGCCAAGTGGGCCTTTTGGCCCAGTACTTC. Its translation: CASSQVGLLAQYF.

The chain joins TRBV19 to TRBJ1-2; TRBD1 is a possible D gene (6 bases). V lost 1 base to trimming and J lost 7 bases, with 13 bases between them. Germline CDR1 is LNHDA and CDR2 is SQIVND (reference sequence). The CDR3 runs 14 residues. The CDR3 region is CASSIVGGASGYTF. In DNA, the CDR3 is TGTGCCAGTAGTATAGTCGGGGGGGCAAGTGGCTACACCTTC.

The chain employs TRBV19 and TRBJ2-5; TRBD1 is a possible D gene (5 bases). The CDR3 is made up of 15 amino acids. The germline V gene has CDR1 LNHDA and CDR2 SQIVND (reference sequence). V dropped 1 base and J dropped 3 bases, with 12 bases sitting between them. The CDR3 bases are TGTGCCAGTAGTATAGGGGTTGTCAGGGAAGAGACCCAGTACTTC. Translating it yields CASSIGVVREETQYF.

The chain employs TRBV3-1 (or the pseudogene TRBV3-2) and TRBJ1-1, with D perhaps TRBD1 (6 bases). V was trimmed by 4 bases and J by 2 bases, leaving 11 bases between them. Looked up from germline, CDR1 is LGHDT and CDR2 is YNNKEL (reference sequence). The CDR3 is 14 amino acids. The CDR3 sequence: CASSLSDSNTEAFF. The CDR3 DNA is TGTGCCAGCAGCCTCTCGGACAGCAACACTGAAGCTTTCTTT.

The CDR3 region has the DNA TGTGCCAGCAGCTTAATGCAGGGTTTCTATGGCTACACCTTC. Encoded protein: CASSLMQGFYGYTF. The chain recombines TRBV7-9 with TRBJ1-2; possible D gene TRBD1, 5 bases. This CDR3 has 14 residues. Trimming cost V 2 bases and J 4 bases, with 11 bases left between them. Germline-derived CDR1 and CDR2 are SEHNR and FQNEAQ (reference sequence).

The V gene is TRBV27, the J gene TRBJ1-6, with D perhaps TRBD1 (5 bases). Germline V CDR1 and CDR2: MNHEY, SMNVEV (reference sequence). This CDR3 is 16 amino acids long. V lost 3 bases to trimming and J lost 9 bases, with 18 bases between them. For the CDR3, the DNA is TGTGCCAGCAGTTTTATGACGGGGGGGAGGGGTTCACCCCTCCACTTT. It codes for CASSFMTGGRGSPLHF.

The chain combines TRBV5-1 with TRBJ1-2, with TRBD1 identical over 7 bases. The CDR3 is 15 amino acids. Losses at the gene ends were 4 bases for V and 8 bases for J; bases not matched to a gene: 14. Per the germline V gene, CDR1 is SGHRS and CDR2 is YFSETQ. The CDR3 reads CASSLTGTVKGGYTF. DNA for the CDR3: TGCGCCAGCAGCCTGACCGGGACAGTCAAGGGCGGCTACACCTTC.

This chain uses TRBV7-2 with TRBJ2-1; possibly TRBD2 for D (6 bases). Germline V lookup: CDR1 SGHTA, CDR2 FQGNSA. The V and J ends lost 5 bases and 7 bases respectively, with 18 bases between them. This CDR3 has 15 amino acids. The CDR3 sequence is CASSVSPGVPNEQFF. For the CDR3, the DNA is TGTGCCAGCAGCGTATCCCCGGGGGTCCCTAATGAGCAGTTCTTC.

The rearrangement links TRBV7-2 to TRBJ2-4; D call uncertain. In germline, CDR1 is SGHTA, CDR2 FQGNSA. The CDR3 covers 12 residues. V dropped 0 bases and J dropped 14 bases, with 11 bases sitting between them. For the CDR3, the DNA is TGTGCCAGCAGCTTAGCCAGGTCCGGCAAGTACTTC. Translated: CASSLARSGKYF.

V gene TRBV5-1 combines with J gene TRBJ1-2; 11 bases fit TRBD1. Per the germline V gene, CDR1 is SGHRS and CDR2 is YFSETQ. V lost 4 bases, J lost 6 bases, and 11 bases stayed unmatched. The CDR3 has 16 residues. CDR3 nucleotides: TGCGCCAGCAGCCCCGGGACAGGGGGTGTCCTGGATGGCTACACCTTC. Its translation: CASSPGTGGVLDGYTF. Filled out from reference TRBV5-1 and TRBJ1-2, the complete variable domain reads KAGVTQTPRYLIKTRGQQVTLSCSPISGHRSVSWYQQTPGQGLQFLFEYFSETQRNKGNFPGRFSGRQFSNSRSEMNVSTLELGDSALYLCASSPGTGGVLDGYTFGSGTRLTVV.